Described below is a single TCR beta chain sequence and its context. This clone showed up just once. The specificity of this receptor is unknown. The input lacks base qualities; no much larger clone sits a single base away. Donors were healthy HIV-negative adults with no recently reported acute infections or vaccinations. Every donor was a Caucasian adult living in Nashville, Tennessee, USA. CD4+ T cells were enriched by magnetic negative selection, after which naive cells were positively selected on CD45RA and the negative fraction was taken as the memory subset. Blood was collected by leukapheresis, and PBMCs were isolated by Ficoll-Histopaque density gradient centrifugation and then cryopreserved in liquid nitrogen vapor phase. Analytical flow cytometry was used to check the purity and quantity of every magnetically sorted T cell population. Genomic DNA was isolated from every sorted fraction and measured by UV absorbance on a Nanodrop 2000c.

The sample belongs to a study of shared clonotypes between healthy human individuals (dated by TCRdb to about 2020). For the wider study: The cohort comprised two women and a few men aged 18 to 49 years. For each donor, CD4 naive and CD4 memory were each given three plates, CD8 naive was given two plates, and CD8 memory was given one plate. To estimate repertoire size and how much clonotype sharing occurs between individuals, the study deeply sequenced the blood TCR repertoires of 5 or 6 healthy adults. To increase sequencing depth and limit assay-specific biases, different laboratories used diverse techniques to prepare libraries and sequence TCR repertoires. Leukapheresis yielded between about 0.8 and 9.5 billion PBMCs per donor.

V lost 3 bases and J lost 6 bases, and the count of bases not matched to a germline gene is 7. Its CDR3 holds 16 amino acids, cysteine through phenylalanine. CDR3 DNA only is kept here, 48 bases in frame from base 1. The germline V gene provides CDR1 SGHAT and CDR2 FQNNGV. Using the deep immunoSEQ assay, TCR CDR3 regions were amplified from genomic DNA by multiplex PCR. For each cell subset, the extracted genomic DNA was distributed evenly across all wells of several immunoSEQ 96-well plates, and each plate served as one replicate. For sorted subsets, roughly 200 ng genomic DNA, equal to approximately 30,000 T cell genomes, was loaded into each replicate PCR. Purified libraries were measured with a Qubit 3.0 fluorometer, size-checked on a Bioanalyzer 2100, and measured again with the KAPA Library Quantification kit. Every immunoSEQ 96-well plate was sequenced on a dedicated single-read 150-cycle Illumina NextSeq 550 flow cell. The paper's processing steps were these. Because only junctional sequences without quality scores were contained in the immunoSEQ output, filtering matching that applied to full-length reads could not be performed. To assign V/J genes and CDR3, sequences were annotated against IMGT germline references using PyIR, a Python wrapper for IgBLAST v1.9. Reads were removed for weak V/J assignments (E-value above 1e-6), missing CDR3, stop codons, out-of-frame junctions, or ambiguous translated residues. V3J clonotypes were defined by identical inferred V gene, J gene, and CDR3 amino acid sequence. To compute the percentage overlap between repertoires, the number of shared unique clonotypes was divided by the size of the smaller repertoire. Richness of each repertoire was evaluated using RTK rarefaction, the Chao1 estimator, and Recon v2.1 estimates of unobserved clonotypes. Generation probabilities for all TCRbeta clonotypes obtained by the gDNA method from four donors were computed using OLGA. Here the immuneACCESS table is served through TCRdb, limited to in-frame sequences with V and J called. Missing clones are a known gap in these copies; in checked studies unresolved V genes cover under half, and the rest lacks a known reason. V, J and clone size derive from that table, while D and trimming were established from the DNA sequence. In this sample the table shows some 2,000,000 clones, 90% to 95% of which occur a single time. Of the sample, 0.13% falls within the top ten clones.

General study outcomes and caveats: The genetic and exposure-history diversity represented was limited by the small number of donors. Even with the large sequencing depth, rarefaction of the sorted-subset datasets indicated that sequencing was incomplete. Larger estimated clonotype richness was generally found for naive subsets than for memory subsets. Pairwise subsampling led to the expectation that sequencing depth would affect the degree of clonotype sharing among donors. When four donors were compared, the shared fraction of clonotypes was about 5.5% for naive CD4, 3.5% for naive CD8, 2.3% for memory CD4, and roughly 0.43% for memory CD8. Compared with non-shared clonotypes, clonotypes shared by all four sorted-subset donors had higher generation probabilities. Sampling was restricted to blood, and TCR repertoires in tissues likely differ from the TCR repertoires found in blood.

This clonotype was sampled from a man between 18 and 35 years old in good health. Specimen: naive CD4+ T cells sorted from blood. The meaning of the sample's cell subset or site label: CD45RA+ positively selected. The sequence links TRBV11-2 to TRBJ2-1; 11 junctional bases match TRBD2. The sequenced DNA: TGTGCCAGCAGCTTGCTGCCTAGCGGGAGGCTCAATGAGCAGTTCTTC. This yields the protein CASSLLPSGRLNEQFF.